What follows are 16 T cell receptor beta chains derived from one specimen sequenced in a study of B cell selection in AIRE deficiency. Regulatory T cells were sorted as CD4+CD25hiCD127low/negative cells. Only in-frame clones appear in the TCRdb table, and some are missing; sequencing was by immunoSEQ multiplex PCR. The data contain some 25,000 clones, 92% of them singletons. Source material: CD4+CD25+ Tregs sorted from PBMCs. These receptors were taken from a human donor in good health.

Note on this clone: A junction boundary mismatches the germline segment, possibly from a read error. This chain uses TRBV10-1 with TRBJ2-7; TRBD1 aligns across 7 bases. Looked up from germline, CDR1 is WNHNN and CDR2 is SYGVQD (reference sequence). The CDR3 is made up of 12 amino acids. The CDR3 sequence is CASSEFQGEPYF. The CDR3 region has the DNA TGCGCCAGCAGTGAGTTTCAGGGGGAGCCGTACTTC.

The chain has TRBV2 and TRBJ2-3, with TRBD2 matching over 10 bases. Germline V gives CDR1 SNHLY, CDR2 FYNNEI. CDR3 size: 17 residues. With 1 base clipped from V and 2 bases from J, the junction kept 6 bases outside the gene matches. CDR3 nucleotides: TGTGCCAGCAGTGAAGATGGGACTAGCGAGAACACAGATACGCAGTATTTT. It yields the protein CASSEDGTSENTDTQYF.

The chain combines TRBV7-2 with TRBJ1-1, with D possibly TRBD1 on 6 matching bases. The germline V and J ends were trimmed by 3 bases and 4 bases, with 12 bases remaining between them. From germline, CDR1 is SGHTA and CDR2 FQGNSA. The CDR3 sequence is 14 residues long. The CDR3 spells CASSFWGGPTEAFF. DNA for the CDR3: TGTGCCAGCAGCTTTTGGGGGGGCCCCACTGAAGCTTTCTTT.

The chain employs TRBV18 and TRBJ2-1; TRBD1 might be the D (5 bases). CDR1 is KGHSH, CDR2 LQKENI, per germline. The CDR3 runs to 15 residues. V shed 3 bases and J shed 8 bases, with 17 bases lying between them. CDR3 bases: TGTGCCAGCTCACCGTTACTGTGGCAGGGCGATGAGCAGTTCTTC. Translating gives CASSPLLWQGDEQFF.

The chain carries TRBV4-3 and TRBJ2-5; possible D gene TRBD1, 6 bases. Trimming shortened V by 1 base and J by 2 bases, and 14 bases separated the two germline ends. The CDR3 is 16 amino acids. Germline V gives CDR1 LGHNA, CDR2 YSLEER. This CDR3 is CASSQGVGRGQETQYF. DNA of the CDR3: TGCGCCAGCAGCCAAGGGGTAGGAAGGGGGCAAGAGACCCAGTACTTC.

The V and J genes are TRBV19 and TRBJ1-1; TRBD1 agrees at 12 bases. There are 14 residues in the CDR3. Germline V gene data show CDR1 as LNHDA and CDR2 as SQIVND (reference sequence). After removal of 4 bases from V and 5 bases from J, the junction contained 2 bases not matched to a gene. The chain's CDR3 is CASSRDRGRTEAFF. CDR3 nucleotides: TGTGCCAGTAGTAGGGACAGGGGGCGGACTGAAGCTTTCTTT. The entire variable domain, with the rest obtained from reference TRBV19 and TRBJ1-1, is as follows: DGGITQSPKYLFRKEGQNVTLSCEQNLNHDAMYWYRQDPGQGLRLIYYSQIVNDFQKGDIAEGYSVSREKKESFPLTVTSAQKNPTAFYLCASSRDRGRTEAFFGQGTRLTVV.

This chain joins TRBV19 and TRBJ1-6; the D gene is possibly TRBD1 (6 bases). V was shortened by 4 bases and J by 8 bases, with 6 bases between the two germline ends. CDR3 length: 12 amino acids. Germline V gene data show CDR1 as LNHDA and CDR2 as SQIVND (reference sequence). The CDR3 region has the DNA TGTGCCAGTAGTAACAGGGATTCACCCCTCCACTTT. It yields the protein CASSNRDSPLHF.

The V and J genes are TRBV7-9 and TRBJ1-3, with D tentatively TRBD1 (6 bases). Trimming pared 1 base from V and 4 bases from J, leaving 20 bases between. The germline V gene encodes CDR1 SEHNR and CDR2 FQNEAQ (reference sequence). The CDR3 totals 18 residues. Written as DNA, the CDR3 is TGTGCCAGCAGCTTAGGCAGCCGGGACACCTCACTCGGAAACACCATATATTTT. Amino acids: CASSLGSRDTSLGNTIYF.

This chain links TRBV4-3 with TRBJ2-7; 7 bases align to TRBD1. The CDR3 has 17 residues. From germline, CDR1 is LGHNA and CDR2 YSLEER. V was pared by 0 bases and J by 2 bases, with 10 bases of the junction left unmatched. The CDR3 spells CASSQDRMGDRTYEQYF. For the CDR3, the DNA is TGCGCCAGCAGCCAAGATAGGATGGGGGACAGAACCTACGAGCAGTACTTC.

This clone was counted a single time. Written as DNA, the CDR3 is TGTGCCAGTAGTATCAGAGGGATGGCCCTCCACTTT. Protein product: CASSIRGMALHF. The J gene is TRBJ1-6, the V gene TRBV19; D gene unclear. The CDR3 is 12 amino acids. With 3 bases removed from V and 14 bases from J, the gap between germline ends came to 11 bases. Germline CDR1 and CDR2: LNHDA and SQIVND (reference sequence). Using reference TRBV19 and TRBJ1-6 for the parts outside the CDR3, the full variable domain is DGGITQSPKYLFRKEGQNVTLSCEQNLNHDAMYWYRQDPGQGLRLIYYSQIVNDFQKGDIAEGYSVSREKKESFPLTVTSAQKNPTAFYLCASSIRGMALHFGNGTRLTVT.

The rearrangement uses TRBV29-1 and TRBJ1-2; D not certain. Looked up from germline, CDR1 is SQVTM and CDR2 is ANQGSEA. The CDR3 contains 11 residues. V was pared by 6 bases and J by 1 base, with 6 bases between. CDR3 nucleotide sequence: TGCAGCGTGACGGATAACTATGGCTACACCTTC. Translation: CSVTDNYGYTF.

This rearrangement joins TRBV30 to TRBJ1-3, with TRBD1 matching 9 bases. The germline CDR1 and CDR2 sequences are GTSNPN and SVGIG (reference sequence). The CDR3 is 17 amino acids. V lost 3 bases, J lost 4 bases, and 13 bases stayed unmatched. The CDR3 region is CAWSGGDRVLLGNTIYF. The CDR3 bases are TGTGCCTGGAGCGGAGGGGACAGGGTTTTACTCGGAAACACCATATATTTT.

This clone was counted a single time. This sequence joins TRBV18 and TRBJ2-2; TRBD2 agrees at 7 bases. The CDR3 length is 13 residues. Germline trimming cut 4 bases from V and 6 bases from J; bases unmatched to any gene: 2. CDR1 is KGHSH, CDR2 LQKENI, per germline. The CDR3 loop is CASSLTSAGELFF. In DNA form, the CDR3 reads TGTGCCAGCTCACTTACTAGCGCCGGGGAGCTGTTTTTT.

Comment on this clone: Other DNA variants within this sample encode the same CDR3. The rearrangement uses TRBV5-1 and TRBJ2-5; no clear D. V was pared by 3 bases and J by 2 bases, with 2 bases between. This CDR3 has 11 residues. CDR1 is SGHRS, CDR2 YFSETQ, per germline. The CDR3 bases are TGCGCCAGCAGCTCACAAGAGACCCAGTACTTC. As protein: CASSSQETQYF.

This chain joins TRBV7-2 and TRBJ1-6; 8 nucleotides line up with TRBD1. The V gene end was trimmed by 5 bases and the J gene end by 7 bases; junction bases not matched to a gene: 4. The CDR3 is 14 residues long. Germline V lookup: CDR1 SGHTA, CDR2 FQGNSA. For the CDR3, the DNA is TGTGCCAGCAGCCGGGACAGGTGGAATTCACCCCTCCACTTT. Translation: CASSRDRWNSPLHF.

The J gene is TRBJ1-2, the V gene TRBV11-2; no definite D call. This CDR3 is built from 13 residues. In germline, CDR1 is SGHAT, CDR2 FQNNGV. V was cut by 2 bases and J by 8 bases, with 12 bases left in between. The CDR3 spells CASSLSRAQGYTF. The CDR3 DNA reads TGTGCCAGCAGCTTAAGTAGGGCTCAGGGCTACACCTTC. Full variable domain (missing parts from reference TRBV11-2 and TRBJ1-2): EAGVAQSPRYKIIEKRQSVAFWCNPISGHATLYWYQQILGQGPKLLIQFQNNGVVDDSQLPKDRFSAERLKGVDSTLKIQPAKLEDSAVYLCASSLSRAQGYTFGSGTRLTVV.